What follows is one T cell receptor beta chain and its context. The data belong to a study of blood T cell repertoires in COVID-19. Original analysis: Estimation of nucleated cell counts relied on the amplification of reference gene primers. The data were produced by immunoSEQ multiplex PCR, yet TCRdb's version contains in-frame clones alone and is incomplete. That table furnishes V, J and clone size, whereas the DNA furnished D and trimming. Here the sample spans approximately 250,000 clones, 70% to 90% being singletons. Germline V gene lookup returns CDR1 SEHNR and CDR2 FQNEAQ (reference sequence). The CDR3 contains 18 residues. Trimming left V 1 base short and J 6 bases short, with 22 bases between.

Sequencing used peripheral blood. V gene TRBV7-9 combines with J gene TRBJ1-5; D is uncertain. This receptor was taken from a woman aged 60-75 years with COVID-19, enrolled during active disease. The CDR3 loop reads CASSLGAGRGGNSQPQHF. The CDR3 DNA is TGTGCCAGCAGCTTAGGAGCCGGGCGGGGTGGCAATAGTCAGCCCCAGCATTTT.